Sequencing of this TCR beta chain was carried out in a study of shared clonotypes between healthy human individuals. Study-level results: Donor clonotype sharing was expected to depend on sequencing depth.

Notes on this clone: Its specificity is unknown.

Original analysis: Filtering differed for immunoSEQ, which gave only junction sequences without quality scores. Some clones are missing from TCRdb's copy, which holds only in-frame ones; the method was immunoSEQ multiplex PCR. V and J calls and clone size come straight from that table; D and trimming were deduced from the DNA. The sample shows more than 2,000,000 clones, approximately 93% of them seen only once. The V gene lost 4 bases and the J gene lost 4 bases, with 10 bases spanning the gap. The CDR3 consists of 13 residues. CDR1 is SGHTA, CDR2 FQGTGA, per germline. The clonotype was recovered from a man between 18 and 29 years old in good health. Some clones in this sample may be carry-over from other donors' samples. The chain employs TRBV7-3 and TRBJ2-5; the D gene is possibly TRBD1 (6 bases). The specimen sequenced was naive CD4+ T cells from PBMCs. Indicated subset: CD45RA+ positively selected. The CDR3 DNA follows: TGTGCCAGCAGCTCCTTCAGGGGAGAGACCCAGTACTTC. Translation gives CASSSFRGETQYF. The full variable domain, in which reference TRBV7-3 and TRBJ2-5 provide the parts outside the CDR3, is GAGVSQTPSNKVTEKGKYVELRCDPISGHTALYWYRQSLGQGPEFLIYFQGTGAADDSGLPNDRFFAVRPEGSVSTLKIQRTERGDSAVYLCASSSFRGETQYFGPGTRLLVL.